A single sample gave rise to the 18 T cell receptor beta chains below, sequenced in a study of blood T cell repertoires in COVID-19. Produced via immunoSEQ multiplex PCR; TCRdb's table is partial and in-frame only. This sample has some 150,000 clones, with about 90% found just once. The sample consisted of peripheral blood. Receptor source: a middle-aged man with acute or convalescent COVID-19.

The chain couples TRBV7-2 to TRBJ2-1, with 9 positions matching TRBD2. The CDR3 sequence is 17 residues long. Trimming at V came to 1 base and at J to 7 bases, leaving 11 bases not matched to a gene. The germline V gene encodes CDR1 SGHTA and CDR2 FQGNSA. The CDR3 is CASSLGFRLAGRNEQFF. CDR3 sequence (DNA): TGTGCCAGCAGCTTAGGGTTCCGGCTAGCGGGGCGTAATGAGCAGTTCTTC.

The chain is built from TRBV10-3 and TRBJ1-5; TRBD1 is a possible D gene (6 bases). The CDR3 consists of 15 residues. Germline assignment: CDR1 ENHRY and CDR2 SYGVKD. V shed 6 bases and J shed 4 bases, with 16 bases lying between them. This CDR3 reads CAISVGGGGNQPQHF. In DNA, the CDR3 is TGTGCCATCAGCGTCGGGGGAGGGGGGAATCAGCCCCAGCATTTT.

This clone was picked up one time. The CDR3 nucleotides read TGTGCCTGGAGTCCGCCCGAGAGTGACACTGAAGCTTTCTTT. The encoded protein is CAWSPPESDTEAFF. This sequence joins TRBV30 and TRBJ1-1; D is unresolved. This CDR3 contains 14 residues. Between the trimmed V and J ends, which lost 2 bases and 3 bases, there was a span of 13 bases. Germline-derived CDR1 and CDR2 are GTSNPN and SVGIG (reference sequence).

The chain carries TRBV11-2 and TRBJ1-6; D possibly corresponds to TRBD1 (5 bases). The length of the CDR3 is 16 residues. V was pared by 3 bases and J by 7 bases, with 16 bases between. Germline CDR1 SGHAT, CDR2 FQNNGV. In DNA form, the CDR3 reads TGTGCCAGCAGCTTCGTCCAGGGCTCTCTAAATTCACCCCTCCACTTT. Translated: CASSFVQGSLNSPLHF.

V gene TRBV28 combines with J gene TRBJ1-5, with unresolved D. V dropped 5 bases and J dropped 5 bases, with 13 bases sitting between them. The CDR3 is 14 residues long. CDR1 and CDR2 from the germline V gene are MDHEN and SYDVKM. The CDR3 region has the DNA TGTGCCAGCAGTCACGGAGATACATATCAGCCCCAGCATTTT. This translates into CASSHGDTYQPQHF.

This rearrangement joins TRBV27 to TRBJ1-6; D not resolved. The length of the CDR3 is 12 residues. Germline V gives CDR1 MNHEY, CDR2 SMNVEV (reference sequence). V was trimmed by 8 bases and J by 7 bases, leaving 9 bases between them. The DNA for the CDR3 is TGTGCCAGCCAGGCAAGGAATTCACCCCTCCACTTT. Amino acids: CASQARNSPLHF.

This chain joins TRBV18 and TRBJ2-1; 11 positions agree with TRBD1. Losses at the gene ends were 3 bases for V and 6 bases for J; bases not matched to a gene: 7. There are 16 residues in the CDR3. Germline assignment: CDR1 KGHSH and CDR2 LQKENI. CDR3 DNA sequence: TGTGCCAGCTCACCCCTTTTGGGGACAGGGGGCAATGAGCAGTTCTTC. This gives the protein CASSPLLGTGGNEQFF.

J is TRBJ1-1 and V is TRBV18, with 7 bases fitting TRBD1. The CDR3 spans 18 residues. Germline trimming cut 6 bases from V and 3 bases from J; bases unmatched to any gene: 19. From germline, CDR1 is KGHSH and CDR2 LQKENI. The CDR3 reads CASSRRGQGDWADTEAFF. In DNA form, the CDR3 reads TGTGCCAGCTCCCGACGGGGGCAGGGGGATTGGGCGGACACTGAAGCTTTCTTT.

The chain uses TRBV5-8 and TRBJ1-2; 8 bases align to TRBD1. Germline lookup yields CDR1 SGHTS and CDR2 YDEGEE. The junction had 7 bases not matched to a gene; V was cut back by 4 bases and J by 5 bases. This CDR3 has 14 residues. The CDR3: CASSPPGQVYGYTF. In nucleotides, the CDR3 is TGTGCCAGCAGCCCGCCGGGACAGGTATATGGCTACACCTTC.

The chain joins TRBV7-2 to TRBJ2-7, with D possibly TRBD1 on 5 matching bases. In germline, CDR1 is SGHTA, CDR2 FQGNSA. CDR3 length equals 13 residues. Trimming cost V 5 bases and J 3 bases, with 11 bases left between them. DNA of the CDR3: TGTGCCAGCAGCCGAGACAGATACTACGAGCAGTACTTC. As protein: CASSRDRYYEQYF.

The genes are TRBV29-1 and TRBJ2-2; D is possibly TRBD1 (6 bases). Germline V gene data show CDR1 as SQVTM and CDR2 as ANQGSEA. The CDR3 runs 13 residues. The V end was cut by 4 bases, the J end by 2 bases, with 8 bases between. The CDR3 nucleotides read TGCAGCGTTGCAGGGGATAACACCGGGGAGCTGTTTTTT. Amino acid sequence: CSVAGDNTGELFF.

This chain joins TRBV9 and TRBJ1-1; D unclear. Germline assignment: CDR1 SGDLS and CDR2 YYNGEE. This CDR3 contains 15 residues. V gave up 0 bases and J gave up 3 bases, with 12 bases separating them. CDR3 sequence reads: CASSVASTGYTEAFF. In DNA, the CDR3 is TGTGCCAGCAGCGTAGCTTCTACGGGGTACACTGAAGCTTTCTTT.

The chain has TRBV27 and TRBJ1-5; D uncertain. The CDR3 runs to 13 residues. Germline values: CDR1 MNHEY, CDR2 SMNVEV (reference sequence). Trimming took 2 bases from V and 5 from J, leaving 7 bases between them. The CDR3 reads CASSLKADQPQHF. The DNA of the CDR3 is TGTGCCAGCAGTTTAAAGGCGGATCAGCCCCAGCATTTT.

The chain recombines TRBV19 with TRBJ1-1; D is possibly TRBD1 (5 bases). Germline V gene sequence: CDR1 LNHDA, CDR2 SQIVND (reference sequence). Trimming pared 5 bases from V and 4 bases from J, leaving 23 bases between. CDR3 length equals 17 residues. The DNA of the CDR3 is TGTGCCAGTAGTCCCGGACGGACACCAGTTTTGGGCACTGAAGCTTTCTTT. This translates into CASSPGRTPVLGTEAFF.

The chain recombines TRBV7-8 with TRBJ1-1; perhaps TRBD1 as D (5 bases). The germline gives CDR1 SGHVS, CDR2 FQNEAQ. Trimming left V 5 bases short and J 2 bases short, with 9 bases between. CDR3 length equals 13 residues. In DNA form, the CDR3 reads TGTGCCAGCAGCACCAGGGCCAACACTGAAGCTTTCTTT. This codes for CASSTRANTEAFF.

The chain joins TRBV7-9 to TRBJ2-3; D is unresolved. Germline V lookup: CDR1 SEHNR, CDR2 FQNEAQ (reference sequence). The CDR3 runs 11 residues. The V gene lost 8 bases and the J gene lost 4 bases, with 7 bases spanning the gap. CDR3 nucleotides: TGTGCCAGCCCTGGCTCAGATACGCAGTATTTT. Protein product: CASPGSDTQYF.

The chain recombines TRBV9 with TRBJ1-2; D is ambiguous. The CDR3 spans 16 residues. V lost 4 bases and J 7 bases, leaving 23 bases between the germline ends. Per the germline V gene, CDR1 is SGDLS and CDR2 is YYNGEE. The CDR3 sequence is CASSPSRSGRYRGYTF. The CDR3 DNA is TGTGCCAGCAGCCCCAGCCGGTCAGGCCGCTATCGTGGCTACACCTTC.

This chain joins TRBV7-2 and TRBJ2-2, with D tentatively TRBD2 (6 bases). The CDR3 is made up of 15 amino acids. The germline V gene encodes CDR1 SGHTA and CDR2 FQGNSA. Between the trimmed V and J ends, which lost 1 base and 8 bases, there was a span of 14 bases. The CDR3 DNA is TGTGCCAGCAGCTTAGTTTTGGGGGGTTATGGGGAGCTGTTTTTT. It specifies CASSLVLGGYGELFF.